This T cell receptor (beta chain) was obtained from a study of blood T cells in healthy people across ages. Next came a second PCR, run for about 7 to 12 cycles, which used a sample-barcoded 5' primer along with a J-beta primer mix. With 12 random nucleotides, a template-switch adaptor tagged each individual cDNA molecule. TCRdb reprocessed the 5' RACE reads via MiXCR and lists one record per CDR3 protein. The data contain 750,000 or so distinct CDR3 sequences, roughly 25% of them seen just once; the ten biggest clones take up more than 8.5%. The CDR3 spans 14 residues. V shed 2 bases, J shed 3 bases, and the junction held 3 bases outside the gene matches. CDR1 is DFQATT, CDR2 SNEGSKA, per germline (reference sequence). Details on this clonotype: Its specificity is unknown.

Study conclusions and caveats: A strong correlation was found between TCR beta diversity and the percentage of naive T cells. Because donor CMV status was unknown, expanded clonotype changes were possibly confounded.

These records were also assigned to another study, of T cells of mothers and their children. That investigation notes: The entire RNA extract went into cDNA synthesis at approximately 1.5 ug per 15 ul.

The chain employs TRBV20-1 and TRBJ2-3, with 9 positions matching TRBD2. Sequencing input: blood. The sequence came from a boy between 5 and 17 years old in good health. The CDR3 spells CSARPSGMTDTQYF. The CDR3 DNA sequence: TGCAGTGCTAGACCTAGCGGGATGACAGATACGCAGTATTTT.